This TCR beta chain was documented in a study of T cells in Graves' hyperthyroidism and ophthalmopathy. Notes on the study in general: Using 13 V-J features, a model discriminated ophthalmopathy from stable hyperthyroidism.

Ten or more counts support this clonotype. The target antigen is unknown. There were TCR beta CDR3 regions amplified from RNA transcripts. A first-round RT-PCR of the TCR CDR3 used the HTBI primer set. TCRdb reprocessed the multiplex PCR reads via MiXCR and lists one record per CDR3 protein. The sample consists of about 260,000 distinct CDR3 sequences, less than 30% of them appearing once. Uncontrolled infection, other autoimmune disease, pregnancy and lactation each barred patients from inclusion. Diagnoses were established using clinical symptoms, serum thyroxine and TRAb, thyroid ultrasound and orbital computed tomography. Initially, at the first diagnosis of hyperthyroidism and before any ophthalmopathy symptoms, blood was sampled. The germline gives CDR1 KGHDR, CDR2 SFDVKD. The CDR3 spans 13 residues. Trimming pared 7 bases from V and 1 base from J, leaving 10 bases between.

The source is a man aged 40-55 years with Graves' hyperthyroidism that later progressed to Graves' ophthalmopathy. Source material: blood. This chain links TRBV24-1 with TRBJ2-7, with a possible D match to TRBD1 (6 bases). For the CDR3, the DNA is TGTGCCACCAGCCACAGGGATTCCTACGAGCAGTACTTC. This sequence encodes CATSHRDSYEQYF.